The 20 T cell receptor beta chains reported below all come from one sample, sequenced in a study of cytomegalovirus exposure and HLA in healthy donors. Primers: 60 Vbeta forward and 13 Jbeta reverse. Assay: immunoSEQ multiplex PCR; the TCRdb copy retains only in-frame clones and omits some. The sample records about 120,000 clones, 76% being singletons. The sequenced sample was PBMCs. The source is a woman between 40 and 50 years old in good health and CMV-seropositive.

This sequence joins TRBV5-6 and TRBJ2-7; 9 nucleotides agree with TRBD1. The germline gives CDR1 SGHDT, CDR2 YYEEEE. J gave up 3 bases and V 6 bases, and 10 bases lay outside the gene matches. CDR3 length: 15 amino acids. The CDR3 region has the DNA TGTGCCAGCACCCCAAGATGGGACAGGGTCTACGAGCAGTACTTC. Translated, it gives CASTPRWDRVYEQYF.

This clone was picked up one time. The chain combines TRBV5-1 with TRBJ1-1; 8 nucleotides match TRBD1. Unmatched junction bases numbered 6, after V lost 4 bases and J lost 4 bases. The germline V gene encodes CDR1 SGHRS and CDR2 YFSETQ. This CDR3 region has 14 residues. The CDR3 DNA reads TGCGCCAGCAGCCCTAGTACAGGGGGCACTGAAGCTTTCTTT. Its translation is CASSPSTGGTEAFF.

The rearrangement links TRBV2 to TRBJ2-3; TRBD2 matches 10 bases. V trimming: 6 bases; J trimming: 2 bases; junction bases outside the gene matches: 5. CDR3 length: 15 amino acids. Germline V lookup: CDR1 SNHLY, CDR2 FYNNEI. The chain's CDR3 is CASSGGTSATDTQYF. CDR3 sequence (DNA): TGTGCCAGCAGCGGAGGGACTAGCGCCACAGATACGCAGTATTTT.

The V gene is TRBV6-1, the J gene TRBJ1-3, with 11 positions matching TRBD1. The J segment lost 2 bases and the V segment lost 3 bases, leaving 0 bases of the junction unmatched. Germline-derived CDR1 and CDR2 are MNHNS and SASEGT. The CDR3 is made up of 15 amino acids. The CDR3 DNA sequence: TGTGCCAGCAGTGAGGGACAGGGGGCTGGAAACACCATATATTTT. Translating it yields CASSEGQGAGNTIYF.

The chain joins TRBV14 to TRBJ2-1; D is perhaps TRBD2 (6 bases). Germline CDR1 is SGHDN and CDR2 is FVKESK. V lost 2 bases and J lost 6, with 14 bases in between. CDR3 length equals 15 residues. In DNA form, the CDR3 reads TGTGCCAGCAGCCAATCTTGGAGGGGTCTCAATGAGCAGTTCTTC. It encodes CASSQSWRGLNEQFF.

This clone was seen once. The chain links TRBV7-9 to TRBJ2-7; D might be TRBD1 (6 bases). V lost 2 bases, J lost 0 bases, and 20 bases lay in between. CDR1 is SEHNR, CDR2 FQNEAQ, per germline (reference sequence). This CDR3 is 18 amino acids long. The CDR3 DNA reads TGTGCCAGCAGCTTATACTCAGGGGTCAGAGCGAGCTCCTACGAGCAGTACTTC. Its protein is CASSLYSGVRASSYEQYF.

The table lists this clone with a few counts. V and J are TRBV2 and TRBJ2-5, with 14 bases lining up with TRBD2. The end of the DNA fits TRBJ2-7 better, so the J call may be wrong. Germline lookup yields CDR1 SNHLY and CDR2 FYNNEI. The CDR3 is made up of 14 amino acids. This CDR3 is CASRGLAGAYEQYF. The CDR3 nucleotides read TGTGCCAGCAGGGGACTAGCGGGGGCTTACGAGCAGTACTTC.

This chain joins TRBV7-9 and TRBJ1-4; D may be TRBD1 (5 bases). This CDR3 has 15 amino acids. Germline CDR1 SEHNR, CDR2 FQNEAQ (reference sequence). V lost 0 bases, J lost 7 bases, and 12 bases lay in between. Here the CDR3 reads CASSLAAQDSEKLFF. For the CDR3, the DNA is TGTGCCAGCAGCTTAGCGGCCCAAGACAGTGAAAAACTGTTTTTT.

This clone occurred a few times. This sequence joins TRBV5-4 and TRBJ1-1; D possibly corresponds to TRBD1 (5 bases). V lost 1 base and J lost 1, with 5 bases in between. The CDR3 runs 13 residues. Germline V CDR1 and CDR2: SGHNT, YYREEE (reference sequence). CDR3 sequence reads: CASSLQGNTEAFF. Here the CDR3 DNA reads TGTGCCAGCAGCTTGCAGGGGAACACTGAAGCTTTCTTT.

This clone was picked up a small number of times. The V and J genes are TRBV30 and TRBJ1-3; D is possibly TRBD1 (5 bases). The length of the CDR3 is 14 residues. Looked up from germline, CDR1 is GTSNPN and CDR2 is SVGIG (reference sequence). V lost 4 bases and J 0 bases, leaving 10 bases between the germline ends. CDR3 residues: CAWNGGTSGNTIYF. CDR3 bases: TGTGCCTGGAACGGGGGAACCTCTGGAAACACCATATATTTT.

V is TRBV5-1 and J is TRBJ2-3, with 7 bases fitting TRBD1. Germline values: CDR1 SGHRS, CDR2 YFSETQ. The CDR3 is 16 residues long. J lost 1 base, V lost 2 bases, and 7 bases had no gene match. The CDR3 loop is CASSLQGTRGTDTQYF. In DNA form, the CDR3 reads TGCGCCAGCAGCTTACAGGGGACCCGGGGCACAGATACGCAGTATTTT.

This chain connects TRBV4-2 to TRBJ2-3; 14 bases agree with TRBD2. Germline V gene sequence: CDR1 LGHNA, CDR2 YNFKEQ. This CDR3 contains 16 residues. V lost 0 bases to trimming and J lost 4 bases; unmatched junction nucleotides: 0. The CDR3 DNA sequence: TGTGCCAGCAGCCAAGAGACTAGCGGGGGGGCAGATACGCAGTATTTT. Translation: CASSQETSGGADTQYF.

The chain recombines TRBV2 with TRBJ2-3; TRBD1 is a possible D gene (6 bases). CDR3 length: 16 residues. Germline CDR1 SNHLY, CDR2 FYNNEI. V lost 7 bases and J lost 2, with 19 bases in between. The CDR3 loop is CASTPRRGYTTDTQYF. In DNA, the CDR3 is TGTGCCAGCACCCCCCGCAGGGGATATACCACAGATACGCAGTATTTT.

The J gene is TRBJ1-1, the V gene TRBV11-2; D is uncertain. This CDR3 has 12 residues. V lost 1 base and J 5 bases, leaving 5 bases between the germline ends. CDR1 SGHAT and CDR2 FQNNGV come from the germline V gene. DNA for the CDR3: TGTGCCAGCAGCTTAGTGTCGACTGAAGCTTTCTTT. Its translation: CASSLVSTEAFF.

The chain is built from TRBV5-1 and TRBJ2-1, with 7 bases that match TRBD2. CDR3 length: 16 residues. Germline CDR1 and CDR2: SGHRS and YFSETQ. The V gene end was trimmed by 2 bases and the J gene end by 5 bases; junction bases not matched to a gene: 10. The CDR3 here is CASSFPSQRGNNEQFF. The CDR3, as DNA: TGCGCCAGCAGCTTCCCCAGCCAGCGGGGTAACAATGAGCAGTTCTTC.

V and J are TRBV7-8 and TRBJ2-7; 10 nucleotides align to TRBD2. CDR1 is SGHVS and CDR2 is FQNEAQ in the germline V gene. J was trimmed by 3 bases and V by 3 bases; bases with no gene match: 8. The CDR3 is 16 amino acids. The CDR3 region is CASSLGWTSGFYEQYF. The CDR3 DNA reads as TGTGCCAGCAGCTTGGGTTGGACTAGCGGATTCTACGAGCAGTACTTC.

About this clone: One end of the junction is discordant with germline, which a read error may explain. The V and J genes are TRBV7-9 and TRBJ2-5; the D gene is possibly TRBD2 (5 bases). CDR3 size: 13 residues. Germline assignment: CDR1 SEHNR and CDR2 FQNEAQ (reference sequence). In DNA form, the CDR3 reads TGTTCCAGCAGCCGGACCTTAGAGGGGACCCAGTACTTC. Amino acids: CSSSRTLEGTQYF.

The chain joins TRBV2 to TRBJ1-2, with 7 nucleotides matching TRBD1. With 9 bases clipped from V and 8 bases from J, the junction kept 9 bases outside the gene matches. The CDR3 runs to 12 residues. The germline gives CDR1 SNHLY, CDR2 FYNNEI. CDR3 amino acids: CARGTGESGYTF. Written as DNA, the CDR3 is TGTGCCAGAGGAACAGGGGAGAGCGGCTACACCTTC.

The CDR3 DNA reads as TGTGCCAGCAGCCGTAGCGGGGGGGCATCGGAGACCCAGTACTTC. As protein: CASSRSGGASETQYF. This chain connects TRBV5-4 to TRBJ2-5; the match to TRBD2 covers 11 bases. This CDR3 spans 15 amino acids. Germline CDR1 is SGHNT and CDR2 is YYREEE (reference sequence). With 4 bases clipped from V and 5 bases from J, the junction kept 7 bases outside the gene matches.

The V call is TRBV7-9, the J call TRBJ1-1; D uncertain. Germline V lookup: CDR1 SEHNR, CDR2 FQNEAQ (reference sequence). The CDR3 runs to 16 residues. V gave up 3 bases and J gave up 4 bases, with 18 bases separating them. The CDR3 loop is CASSFTLGSSSTEAFF. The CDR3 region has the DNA TGTGCCAGCAGCTTCACCCTAGGCTCGAGTTCCACTGAAGCTTTCTTT.